The entry below gives a single TCR beta chain sequence along with its context. Germline loops: CDR1 SNHLY, CDR2 FYNNEI. The V end lost 6 bases, the J end lost 1 base, and 18 bases lay between the germline ends. The CDR3 totals 16 residues. As processed by the authors: Reference gene primers were amplified, and this amplification served to estimate nucleated cell counts. The repertoire was sequenced with immunoSEQ multiplex PCR; TCRdb's copy has only in-frame clones and lacks some. The D gene and trimming were derived from the DNA, and the V and J assignments and clone size from that table. This table holds 150,000 or so clones, roughly 93% found once. This record belongs to a study of blood T cell repertoires in COVID-19. As for the study in general: Specimens from acute and convalescent COVID-19 originated in the United States, Italy and Spain. Nucleic acid was either cDNA or gDNA, and it came from T cells, B-cell-depleted T cells, or PBMCs.

Sequencing was performed on peripheral blood. This chain uses TRBV2 with TRBJ1-1; D is possibly TRBD1 (5 bases). This clonotype originated in a woman aged 45-65 years with acute or convalescent COVID-19. The CDR3 bases are TGTGCCAGCAGGCAGGGCGTGCACACGAAGAACACTGAAGCTTTCTTT. Translating gives CASRQGVHTKNTEAFF.